This T cell receptor (beta chain) was captured by sequencing in a study of Tregs in tolerant kidney transplant recipients (dated by TCRdb to between 2017 and 2020). Notes on the research overall: TCRbeta sequencing was used in the study to identify donor-specific regulatory T cells before combined kidney and bone marrow transplantation, and the identified cells were then tracked after transplant. What the work shows at the level of the full study, not this receptor alone: Because the PCR primers were changed over time for some patients, nucleotide-level comparison could not be performed across the samples from those patients. Donor-specific Treg expansion exceeded global Treg expansion in tolerant patients, suggesting antigen-driven rather than nonspecific expansion. The study was constrained by small patient numbers, and validation of the findings is required in larger populations and under other immunosuppression protocols. Expanding Tregs with activated donor B cells appeared to identify the most biologically relevant and donor-specific TCRbeta repertoire. Biological reproducibility was not directly addressed, though technical replication error appeared minimal.

For TCRbeta CDR3 sequencing, genomic DNA from the sorted cells was extracted using the QIAGEN DNeasy Blood and Tissue Kit. High-throughput TCRbeta CDR3 sequencing was carried out commercially through immunoSEQ, with PCR amplification with bias correction and internal controls included. On the study's bioinformatics: A unique productive TCRbeta sequence was defined by the CDR3 nucleotide sequence when primers matched, and otherwise by the CDR3 amino acid sequence together with the Vbeta and Jbeta genes. Sorting error was corrected by removing sequences shared between sorted populations at a frequency ratio of 2:1 or less, and the remaining shared sequences were assigned to the higher population. A sequence was defined as donor-reactive if the sequence was expanded at least 5-fold in CFSE-low cells compared with unstimulated cells and had a frequency of at least 0.01% in CFSE-low cells. Repertoire divergence was quantified by Jensen-Shannon divergence calculated from the top 100 TCRbeta sequences ranked by frequency. For any sample with multiple sequencing runs, sorting error was corrected in each run separately before the runs were pooled. Held by TCRdb, this immuneACCESS table contains in-frame sequences only and omits some clones. Under half of the omission traces to an unresolved V gene where checked; the cause of the rest is unknown. The V and J calls and clone size come from that table; D and trimming were worked out from the DNA. In this sample the table shows 100,000 or so clones, 93% of which occur a single time. Roughly 1.7% of the sample lies in the top ten.

CDR1 and CDR2 (DFQATT, SNEGSKA) derive from the germline V gene (reference sequence). The cysteine opens and the phenylalanine closes a CDR3 of 11 amino acids. CDR3 DNA is the only sequence kept; it has 33 bases, read in frame from the first base. Related donors were used in the transplants with nonmyeloablative bone marrow transplantation, and mixed chimerism was transient in the human trials. Unstimulated Tregs (CD4+CD25+CD127-), CD4+ non-Tregs (CD4+CD25-), CD4 and CD8 cells were FACS-sorted from thawed PBMCs. The patients were several recipients of combined kidney and bone marrow transplants from the ITN036ST trial, and samples were available only from these trial subjects. Healthy control blood was processed by Ficoll density gradient to PBMCs and cryopreserved; patient PBMCs were collected before and after transplant. Note on this clone: The clone's antigen remains unknown. Nothing much larger sits one base from this clone, and base qualities are not available. Distinct nucleotide sequences in the sample also encode this CDR3.

Rearrangement joined TRBV20-1 to TRBJ2-7; 7 junctional bases match TRBD1. This sequence originates from a human patient who received a combined kidney and bone marrow transplant. The graft donor may be the source of some T cells after a transplant. The source was CD4+ T cells from blood (PBMCs), collected 12 months after the transplant. The nucleotide sequence is TGCAGCGGGACAGACTCCTACGAGCAGTACTTC. It encodes CSGTDSYEQYF.